A single T cell receptor beta chain is shown here with its context. Its specificity is not known. These data come from a study of monozygotic twins with inflammatory bowel disease. During cDNA synthesis, UMIs that each contained a 6-nucleotide sample barcode were added by means of template switching. TCRdb re-called the 5' RACE reads; every CDR3 protein appears as one record, without DNA. This listing includes approximately 400,000 distinct CDR3 sequences. Total RNA from whole blood was isolated with no T cell sorting. Germline V CDR1 and CDR2: SGHTS, YDEGEE. The CDR3 contains 14 residues. Findings and caveats of the study: IBD patients exhibited fewer clonotypes shared with other individuals than healthy twins, particularly with disease activity. With inverse Simpson as the measure, TCRbeta diversity was lower in IBD patients than in healthy co-twins.

This TCR derives from a human donor with ulcerative colitis or Crohn's disease, or a healthy co-twin of an affected twin (not recorded which). The rearrangement joins TRBV5-8 to TRBJ2-5; without DNA, the TCRdb call of TRBD1 cannot be checked. The sample was blood. CDR3 residues: CASSPPPWEETQYF.